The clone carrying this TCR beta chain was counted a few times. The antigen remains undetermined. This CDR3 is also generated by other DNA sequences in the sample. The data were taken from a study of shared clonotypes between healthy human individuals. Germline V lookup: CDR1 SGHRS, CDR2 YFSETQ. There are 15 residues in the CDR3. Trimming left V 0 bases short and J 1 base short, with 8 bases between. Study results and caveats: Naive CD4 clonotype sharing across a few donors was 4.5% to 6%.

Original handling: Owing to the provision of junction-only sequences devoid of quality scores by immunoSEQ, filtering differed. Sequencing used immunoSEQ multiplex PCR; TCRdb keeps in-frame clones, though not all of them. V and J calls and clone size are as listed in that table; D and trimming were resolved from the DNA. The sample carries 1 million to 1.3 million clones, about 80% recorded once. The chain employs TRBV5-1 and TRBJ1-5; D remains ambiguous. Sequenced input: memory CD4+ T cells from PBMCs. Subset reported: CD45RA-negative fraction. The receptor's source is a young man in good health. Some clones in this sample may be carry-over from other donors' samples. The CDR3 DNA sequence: TGCGCCAGCAGCTTGGAAGGGATAAGCAATCAGCCCCAGCATTTT. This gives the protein CASSLEGISNQPQHF.